The 15 T cell receptor beta chains below all came from one sample that was sequenced in a study of early T cells in non-severe SARS-CoV-2 infection. TCRdb reanalysed the 5' RACE reads using MiXCR and keeps one entry per CDR3 protein. The sample contains 62,000 or so distinct CDR3 sequences, 7.5% to 9% of which appear only once. This specimen consisted of whole blood, obtained at baseline. Source of these receptors: an adult who was a healthcare worker with PCR-confirmed SARS-CoV-2 infection or an uninfected control (not recorded which).

This clonotype was counted only a few times. This chain connects TRBV2 to TRBJ2-7; no clear D gene. V lost 5 bases and J 9 bases, leaving 11 bases between the germline ends. CDR3 size: 11 residues. CDR1 and CDR2 (germline): SNHLY, FYNNEI. CDR3 protein: CASSLTTRQYF. Written as DNA, the CDR3 is TGTGCCAGCAGTCTAACAACTCGGCAGTACTTC.

This clonotype has a count of ten or more. The CDR3 sequence is CASSHYSQASGSLETQYF. The CDR3 nucleotides read TGTGCCAGCAGCCACTACTCGCAAGCTAGCGGGAGTTTGGAGACCCAGTACTTC. The V and J genes are TRBV7-2 and TRBJ2-5, with TRBD2 identical over 10 bases. V was clipped by 5 bases and J by 5 bases; unmatched bases: 17. The germline CDR1 and CDR2 sequences are SGHTA and FQGNSA. The CDR3 covers 18 residues.

This clonotype was counted many times. The chain employs TRBV19 and TRBJ2-1; D possibly corresponds to TRBD1 (6 bases). CDR1 LNHDA and CDR2 SQIVND come from the germline V gene (reference sequence). This CDR3 is built from 18 residues. Trimming took off 3 bases at V and 2 bases at J, with 20 bases between the two ends. CDR3 nucleotide sequence: TGTGCCAGTAGTATTCGGGCAGGGGAGATTGTCCCCTACAATGAGCAGTTCTTC. It yields the protein CASSIRAGEIVPYNEQFF.

In its sample, this clonotype was seen many times. The genes are TRBV19 and TRBJ2-2, with 7 bases aligning to TRBD1. Germline V gene data show CDR1 as LNHDA and CDR2 as SQIVND (reference sequence). With 6 bases clipped from V and 7 bases from J, the junction kept 11 bases outside the gene matches. This CDR3 comprises 15 residues. As DNA, the CDR3 is TGTGCCAGTAGAACAAAAGACAGGGCGGACGGGGAGCTGTTTTTT. It translates to CASRTKDRADGELFF.

This chain uses TRBV6-2 or TRBV6-3 with TRBJ1-5; 7 bases map to TRBD1. CDR3 length: 14 residues. Trimming removed 10 bases from V and 4 bases from J; junction bases left unmatched: 10. Per germline, CDR1 MNHEY and CDR2 SVGEGT. This CDR3 reads CATATGTVNQPQHF. DNA for the CDR3: TGTGCCACCGCTACGGGGACAGTTAATCAGCCCCAGCATTTT.

This clonotype was recorded at least ten times. The chain uses TRBV6-5 and TRBJ2-1, with a possible D match to TRBD2 (6 bases). Trimming shortened V by 6 bases and J by 0 bases, and 12 bases separated the two germline ends. Germline V gene lookup returns CDR1 MNHEY and CDR2 SVGAGI. The length of the CDR3 is 15 residues. The CDR3 DNA sequence: TGTGCCAGCAGACTTAGCGGAAGCTCCTACAATGAGCAGTTCTTC. This sequence encodes CASRLSGSSYNEQFF.

The chain couples TRBV5-6 to TRBJ2-1; D is unclear. The germline V gene encodes CDR1 SGHDT and CDR2 YYEEEE. The CDR3 runs to 14 residues. Deletions cut 0 bases from V and 11 bases from J, with 15 bases between. The DNA for the CDR3 is TGTGCCAGCAGCTTGGCCCTAACAACTGTCCAGCAGTTCTTC. Its translation is CASSLALTTVQQFF.

This clonotype turned up a few times. The rearrangement uses TRBV10-3 and TRBJ2-3; D unresolved. The CDR3 length is 14 residues. Germline V CDR1 and CDR2: ENHRY, SYGVKD. Trimming took off 11 bases at V and 1 base at J, with 16 bases between the two ends. CDR3 bases: TGTGCCGTCCAGGCGTCTATCCGCACAGATACGCAGTATTTT. Translated: CAVQASIRTDTQYF.

This rearrangement joins TRBV20-1 to TRBJ1-3; the D is unclear. The V end was cut by 6 bases, the J end by 0 bases, with 3 bases between. The CDR3 totals 11 residues. In germline, CDR1 is DFQATT, CDR2 SNEGSKA (reference sequence). The CDR3 region has the DNA TGCAGTGCCTTCTCTGGAAACACCATATATTTT. Its protein product is CSAFSGNTIYF.

The V call is TRBV7-9, the J call TRBJ2-7; weak D call: TRBD1 (6 bases). V was clipped by 6 bases and J by 4 bases, with 13 bases between them. CDR1 is SEHNR, CDR2 FQNEAQ, per germline (reference sequence). The CDR3 runs 13 residues. CDR3 sequence: CASSPTQGYEQYF. The CDR3 DNA follows: TGTGCCAGCAGTCCGACCCAGGGGTACGAGCAGTACTTC.

The gene calls are TRBV7-9 and TRBJ2-1, with D perhaps matching TRBD2 (5 bases). From germline, CDR1 is SEHNR and CDR2 FQNEAQ (reference sequence). V was pared by 3 bases and J by 10 bases, with 19 bases between. The CDR3 has 15 amino acids. Here the CDR3 reads CASSFVAALAREQFF. CDR3 coding DNA: TGTGCCAGCAGCTTCGTCGCCGCCTTAGCGAGAGAGCAGTTCTTC.

J is TRBJ2-5 and V is TRBV7-2; 16 positions match TRBD2. The CDR3 totals 14 residues. Trimming removed 8 bases from V and 7 bases from J; junction bases left unmatched: 4. Germline loops: CDR1 SGHTA, CDR2 FQGNSA. CDR3 sequence: CASLGLAGGPTQYF. CDR3 nucleotides: TGTGCCAGCCTGGGACTAGCGGGAGGGCCGACCCAGTACTTC.

This clonotype was observed a few times. J is TRBJ2-7 and V is TRBV7-2; the match to TRBD1 covers 8 bases. V dropped 5 bases and J dropped 2; count of bases not matched to a gene: 11. Per germline, CDR1 SGHTA and CDR2 FQGNSA. The CDR3 totals 16 residues. The CDR3: CASSRWYQGAAYEQYF. The CDR3 nucleotides read TGTGCCAGCAGCAGATGGTATCAGGGGGCCGCCTACGAGCAGTACTTC.

This clonotype was found a few times. The CDR3 DNA reads TGTGCCAGCAGTTTATCCAGCCGGGAGACCCAGTACTTC. This sequence encodes CASSLSSRETQYF. The chain employs TRBV12-3 or TRBV12-4 and TRBJ2-5; no firm D call. CDR3 length: 13 amino acids. V dropped 2 bases and J dropped 5 bases, with 9 bases sitting between them.

The genes are TRBV5-1 and TRBJ2-1, with unresolved D. CDR3 length equals 14 residues. Between the trimmed V and J ends, which lost 3 bases and 6 bases, there was a span of 13 bases. Germline V CDR1 and CDR2: SGHRS, YFSETQ. CDR3 in DNA: TGCGCCAGCAGCTCCCTAGGTACCACCAATGAGCAGTTCTTC. Protein: CASSSLGTTNEQFF.